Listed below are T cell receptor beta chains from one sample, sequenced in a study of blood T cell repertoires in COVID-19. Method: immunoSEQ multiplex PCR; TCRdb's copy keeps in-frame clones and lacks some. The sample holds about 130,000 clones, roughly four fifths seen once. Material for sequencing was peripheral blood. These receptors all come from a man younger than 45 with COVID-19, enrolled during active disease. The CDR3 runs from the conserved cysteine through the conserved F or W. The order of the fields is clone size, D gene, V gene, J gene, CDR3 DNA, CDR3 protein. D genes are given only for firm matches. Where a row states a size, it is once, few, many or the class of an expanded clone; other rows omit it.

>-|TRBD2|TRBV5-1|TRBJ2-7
TGCGCCAGCAGTTTGACTAGCGGACCCTACGAGCAGTACTTC
CASSLTSGPYEQYF
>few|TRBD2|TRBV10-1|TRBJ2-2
TGCGCCAGCAGCCCCTCTAGCGGGGGGAACACCGGGGAGCTGTTTTTT
CASSPSSGGNTGELFF
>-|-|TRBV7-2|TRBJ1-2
TGTGCCAGCAGTTCCCGGACGGGGGGCCCTAACTATGGCTACACCTTC
CASSSRTGGPNYGYTF
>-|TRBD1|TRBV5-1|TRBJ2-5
TGCGCCAGCAGCTCGCAACCGACAGGGGGCGAAAATGGGACCCAGTACTTC
CASSSQPTGGENGTQYF
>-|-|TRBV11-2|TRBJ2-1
TGTGCCAGCAGCCCAGGAGGCCTTCTATACAATGAGCAGTTCTTC
CASSPGGLLYNEQFF
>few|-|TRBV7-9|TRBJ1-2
TGTGCCAGCAGCTTTACCGGGGATGGCTACACCTTC
CASSFTGDGYTF
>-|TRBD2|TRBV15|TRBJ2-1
TGTGCCACCAGCAGAGTCGGGTCTAGCGGGGGGGCCAGGGGCTCAATTGAGCAGTTCTTC
CATSRVGSSGGARGSIEQFF
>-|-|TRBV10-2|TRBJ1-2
TGCGCCAGCAGTGAATGGGTACAGGGAGGCTACACCTTC
CASSEWVQGGYTF
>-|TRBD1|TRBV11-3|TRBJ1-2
TGTGCCAGCAGCCTCGACAGGGAGGATGGCTACACCTTC
CASSLDREDGYTF
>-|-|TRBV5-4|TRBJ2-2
TGTGCCAGCAGCACCCGAGCGGGCTGGAACACCGGGGAGCTGTTTTTT
CASSTRAGWNTGELFF
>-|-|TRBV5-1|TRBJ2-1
TGCGCCAGCAGCTCTAGTAGGGAAGGGCTAGCGTCCTACAATGAGCAGTTCTTC
CASSSSREGLASYNEQFF
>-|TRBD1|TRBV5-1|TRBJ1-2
TGCGCCAGCAGCCAGTGGGACAGGGACAACTATGGCTACACCTTC
CASSQWDRDNYGYTF
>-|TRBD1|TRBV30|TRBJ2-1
TGTGCCTGGAGTGTACGGCTCGGACAGGCTGAAGTTCGGTCCCTCTACAATGAGCAGTTCTTC
CAWSVRLGQAEVRSLYNEQFF
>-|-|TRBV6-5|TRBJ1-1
TGTGCCAGCAGTTACTCGGCAGGGATGAACACTGAAGCTTTCTTT
CASSYSAGMNTEAFF
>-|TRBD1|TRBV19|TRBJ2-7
TGTGCCAGTAGTAATCCGGGACAGGGGTTTTACGAGCAGTACTTC
CASSNPGQGFYEQYF
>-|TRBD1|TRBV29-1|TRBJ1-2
TGCAGCCCTGGGGACAGGGGGGAAGGCTACACCTTC
CSPGDRGEGYTF
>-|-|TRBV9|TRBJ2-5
TGTGCCAGCAGCAAACAGGGACAAGAGACCCAGTACTTC
CASSKQGQETQYF
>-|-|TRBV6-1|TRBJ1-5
TGTGCCAGCAGTGGGGATCTCCGGGACACCAGCCGTGCCAATCAGCCCCAGCATTTT
CASSGDLRDTSRANQPQHF
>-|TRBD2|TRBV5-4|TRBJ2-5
TGTGCCAGCAGCTCCGGGACTACTTCCCAAGAGACCCAGTACTTC
CASSSGTTSQETQYF
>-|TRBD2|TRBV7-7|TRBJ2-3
TGTGCCAGCAGCCCAGCCGGCAGCGGGAGGGGCACAGATACGCAGTATTTT
CASSPAGSGRGTDTQYF
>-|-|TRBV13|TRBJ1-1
TGTGCCAGCAGCTTACTAGGGGGAGCCACTGAAGCTTTCTTT
CASSLLGGATEAFF
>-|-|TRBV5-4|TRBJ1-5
TGTGCCAGCAGCTTCGGACAGTCAGACCAGCATTTT
CASSFGQSDQHF
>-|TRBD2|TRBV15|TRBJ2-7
TGTGCCACCAGCAGAGATAAAGGACTAGCGGGGAAGTACTTC
CATSRDKGLAGKYF
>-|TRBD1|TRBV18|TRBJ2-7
TGTGCCAGCTCACCAGGCAGGGGGCTGTACGAGCAGTACTTC
CASSPGRGLYEQYF
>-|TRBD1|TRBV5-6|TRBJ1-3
TGTGCCAGCGGAAGGACAGGGGGAGGAAACACCATATATTTT
CASGRTGGGNTIYF
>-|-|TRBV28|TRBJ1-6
TGTGCCAGCAGTCCCCTGGGGGCAGGTGGCTATAATTCACCCCTCCACTTT
CASSPLGAGGYNSPLHF
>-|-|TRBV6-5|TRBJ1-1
TGTGCCAGCAGTCGAATCGAGGGAGCCACTGAAGCTTTCTTT
CASSRIEGATEAFF
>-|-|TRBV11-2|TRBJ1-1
TGTGCCAGCAGCTTAGACTTTCTCCGGACAGAACGCGAGAACACTGAAGCTTTCTTT
CASSLDFLRTERENTEAFF
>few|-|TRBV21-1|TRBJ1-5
TGTGCCAGCAGCAACAAGGGGATAGACGCCCATCAGCCCCAGCATTTT
CASSNKGIDAHQPQHF
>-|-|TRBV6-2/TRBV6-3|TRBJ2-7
TGTGCCAGCAGTCATCCACACGTTTCCGAGCAGTACTTC
CASSHPHVSEQYF
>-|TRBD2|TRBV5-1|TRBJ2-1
TGCGCCAGCAGCTTGTCTAGCGGGAGTCCTAATTCGGATGAGCAGTTCTTC
CASSLSSGSPNSDEQFF
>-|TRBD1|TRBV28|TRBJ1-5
TGTGCCAGCAGTTTAGACCCGGACAGGGTGGTTCAGCCCCAGCATTTT
CASSLDPDRVVQPQHF
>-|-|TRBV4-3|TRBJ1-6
TGCGCCAGCAGCCAAGATGTGGGCGCCAACTATAATTCACCCCTCCACTTT
CASSQDVGANYNSPLHF
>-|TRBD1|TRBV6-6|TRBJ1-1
TGTGCCAGCAGTCTACAGGGGGCGGACACTGAAGCTTTCTTT
CASSLQGADTEAFF
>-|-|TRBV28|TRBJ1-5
TGTGCCAGCGGGAGGGGGAGGAGTCAGCCCCAGCATTTT
CASGRGRSQPQHF
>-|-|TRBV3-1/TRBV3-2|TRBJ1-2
TGTGCCAGCAGCCACGATCGGGGAGGGTATGGCTACACCTTC
CASSHDRGGYGYTF
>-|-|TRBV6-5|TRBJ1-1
TGTGCCAGCAGTTTTCTTCGACAGACCATGAACACTGAAGCTTTCTTT
CASSFLRQTMNTEAFF
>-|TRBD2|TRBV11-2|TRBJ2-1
TGTGCCAGCAGCTTGAATGCGGGAGGGGGCTACAATGAGCAGTTCTTC
CASSLNAGGGYNEQFF
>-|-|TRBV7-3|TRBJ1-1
TGTGCCAGCAGCAAAACAATCGACACTGAAGCTTTCTTT
CASSKTIDTEAFF
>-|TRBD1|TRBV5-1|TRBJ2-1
TGCGCCAGCAGCCCTCGGACAGGGGGTGAGCAGTTCTTC
CASSPRTGGEQFF
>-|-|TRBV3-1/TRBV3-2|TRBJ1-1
TGTGCCAGCAGCCAATTGGGGGGGGGCGGGGGAGATGAAGCTTTCTTT
CASSQLGGGGGDEAFF
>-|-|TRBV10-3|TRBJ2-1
TGTGCCATCAGCGATCCATCGACAGGAGCTTCCTACAATGAGCAGTTCTTC
CAISDPSTGASYNEQFF
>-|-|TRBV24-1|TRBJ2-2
TGTGCCACCAGTGATTTGCCCAGGGCAGTGGACGGGGAGCTGTTTTTT
CATSDLPRAVDGELFF
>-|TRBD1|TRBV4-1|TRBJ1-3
TGCGCCAGCAGCCAAGCGACCGACAGGGCAAATGGAAACACCATATATTTT
CASSQATDRANGNTIYF
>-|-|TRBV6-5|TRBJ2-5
TGTGCCAGCAGCCCACAGGGACATAGAGAGACCCAGTACTTC
CASSPQGHRETQYF
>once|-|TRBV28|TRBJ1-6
TGTGCCAGCAGTCCAGCGCATAATTCACCCCTCCACTTT
CASSPAHNSPLHF
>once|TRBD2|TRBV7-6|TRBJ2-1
TGTGCCAGCAGCTTAGCGGCACTAGCGGGGCACGGGGGGCAGTTCTTC
CASSLAALAGHGGQFF
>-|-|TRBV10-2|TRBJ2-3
TGCGCCCTCCGAAAGGGCGGGAAGACAGATACGCAGTATTTT
CALRKGGKTDTQYF
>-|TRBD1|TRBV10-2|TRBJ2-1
TGCGCCAGCAGTGAGTCTCGACAGGGGGCCTACTTGGAGCAGTTCTTC
CASSESRQGAYLEQFF
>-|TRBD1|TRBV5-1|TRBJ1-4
TGCGCCAGCAGCGGACAGGGGCATAATGAAAAACTGTTTTTT
CASSGQGHNEKLFF
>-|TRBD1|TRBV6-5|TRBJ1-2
TGTGCCAGCAGGGACAGGGGATTTATTAACTATGGCTACACCTTC
CASRDRGFINYGYTF
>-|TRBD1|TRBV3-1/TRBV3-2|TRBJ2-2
TGTGCCAGCAGCCCGGGGACAGGGGATACCGGGGAGCTGTTTTTT
CASSPGTGDTGELFF
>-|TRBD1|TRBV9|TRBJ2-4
TGTGCCAGCAACGGCGGGACAGGGGGAAACATTCAGTACTTC
CASNGGTGGNIQYF
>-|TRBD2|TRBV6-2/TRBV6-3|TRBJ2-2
TGTGCCAGCTGCCTAGCGGGGGGGCGGTTTACCGGGGAGCTGTTTTTT
CASCLAGGRFTGELFF
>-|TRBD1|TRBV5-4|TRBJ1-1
TGTGCCAGCAGCTTGGGGATAACAGGGGGAAACACTGAAGCTTTCTTT
CASSLGITGGNTEAFF